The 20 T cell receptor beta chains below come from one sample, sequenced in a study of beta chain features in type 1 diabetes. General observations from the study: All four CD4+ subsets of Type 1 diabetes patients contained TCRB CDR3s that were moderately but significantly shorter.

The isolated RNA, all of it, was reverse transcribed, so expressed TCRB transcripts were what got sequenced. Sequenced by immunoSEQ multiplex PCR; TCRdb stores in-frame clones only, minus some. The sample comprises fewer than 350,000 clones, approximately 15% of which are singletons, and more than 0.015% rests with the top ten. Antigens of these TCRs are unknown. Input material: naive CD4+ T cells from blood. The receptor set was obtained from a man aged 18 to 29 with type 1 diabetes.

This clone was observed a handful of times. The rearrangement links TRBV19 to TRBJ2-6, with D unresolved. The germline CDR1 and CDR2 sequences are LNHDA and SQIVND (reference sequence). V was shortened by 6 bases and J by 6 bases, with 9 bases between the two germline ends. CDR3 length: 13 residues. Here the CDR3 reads CASRMTVANVLTF. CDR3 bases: TGTGCCAGTAGGATGACTGTGGCCAACGTCCTGACTTTC.

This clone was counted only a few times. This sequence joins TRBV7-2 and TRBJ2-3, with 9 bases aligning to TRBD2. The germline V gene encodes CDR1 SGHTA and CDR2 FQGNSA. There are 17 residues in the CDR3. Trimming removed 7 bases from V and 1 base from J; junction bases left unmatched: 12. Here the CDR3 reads CASTFRLAATRTDTQYF. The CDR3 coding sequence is TGTGCCAGCACCTTCAGACTAGCGGCTACTCGCACAGATACGCAGTATTTT.

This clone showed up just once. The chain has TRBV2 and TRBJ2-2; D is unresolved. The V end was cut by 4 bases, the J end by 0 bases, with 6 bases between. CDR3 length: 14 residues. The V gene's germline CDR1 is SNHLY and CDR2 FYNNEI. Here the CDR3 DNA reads TGTGCCAGCAGTGCCCGGGCGAACACCGGGGAGCTGTTTTTT. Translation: CASSARANTGELFF.

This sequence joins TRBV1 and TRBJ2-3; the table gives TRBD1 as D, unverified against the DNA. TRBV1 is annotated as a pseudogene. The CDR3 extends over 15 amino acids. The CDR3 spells CTSSQGTGCEDTQYF. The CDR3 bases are TGCACCAGCAGCCAGGGGACAGGGTGTGAGGATACGCAGTATTTT.

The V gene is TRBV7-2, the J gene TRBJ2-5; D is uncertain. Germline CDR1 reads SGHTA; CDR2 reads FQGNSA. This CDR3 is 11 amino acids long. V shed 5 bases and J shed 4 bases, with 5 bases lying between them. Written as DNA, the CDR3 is TGTGCCAGCAGCCCGGGAGAGACCCAGTACTTC. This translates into CASSPGETQYF. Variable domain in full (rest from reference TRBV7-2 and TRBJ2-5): GAGVSQSPSNKVTEKGKDVELRCDPISGHTALYWYRQSLGQGLEFLIYFQGNSAPDKSGLPSDRFSAERTGGSVSTLTIQRTQQEDSAVYLCASSPGETQYFGPGTRLLVL.

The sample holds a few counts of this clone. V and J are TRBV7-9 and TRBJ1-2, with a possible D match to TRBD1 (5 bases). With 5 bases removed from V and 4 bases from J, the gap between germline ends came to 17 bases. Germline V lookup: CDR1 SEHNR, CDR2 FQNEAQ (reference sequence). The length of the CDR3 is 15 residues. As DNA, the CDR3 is TGTGCCAGCAGCCAGGGAGGAGGGAGTCTCTATGGCTACACCTTC. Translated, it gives CASSQGGGSLYGYTF.

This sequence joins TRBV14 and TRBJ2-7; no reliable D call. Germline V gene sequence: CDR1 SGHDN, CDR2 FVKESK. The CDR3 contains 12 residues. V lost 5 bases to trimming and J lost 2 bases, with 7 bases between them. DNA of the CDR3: TGTGCCAGCAGCTCTAAACCCTACGAGCAGTACTTC. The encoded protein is CASSSKPYEQYF.

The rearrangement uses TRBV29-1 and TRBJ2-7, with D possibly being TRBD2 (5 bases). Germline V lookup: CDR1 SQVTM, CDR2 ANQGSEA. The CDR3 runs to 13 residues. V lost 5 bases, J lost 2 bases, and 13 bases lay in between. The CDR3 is CSVRGRTAYEQYF. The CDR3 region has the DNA TGCAGCGTTCGGGGAAGAACAGCCTACGAGCAGTACTTC.

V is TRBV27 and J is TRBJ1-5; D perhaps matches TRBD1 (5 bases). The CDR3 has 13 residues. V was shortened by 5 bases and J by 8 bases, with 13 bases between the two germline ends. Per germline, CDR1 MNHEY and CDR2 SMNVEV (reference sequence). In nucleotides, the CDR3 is TGTGCCAGCAGTCCGCGGGGCGCGGAGCCCCAGCATTTT. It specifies CASSPRGAEPQHF.

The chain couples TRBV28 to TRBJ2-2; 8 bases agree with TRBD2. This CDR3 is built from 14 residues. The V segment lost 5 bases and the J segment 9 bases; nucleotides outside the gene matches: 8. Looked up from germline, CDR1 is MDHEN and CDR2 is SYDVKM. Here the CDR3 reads CASSGSGSPRELFF. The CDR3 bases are TGTGCCAGCAGTGGGAGCGGGAGCCCCCGGGAGCTGTTTTTT.

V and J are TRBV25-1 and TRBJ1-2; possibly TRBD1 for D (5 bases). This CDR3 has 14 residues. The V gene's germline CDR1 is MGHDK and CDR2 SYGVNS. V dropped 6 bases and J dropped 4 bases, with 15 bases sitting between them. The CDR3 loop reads CASRHSGIGYGYTF. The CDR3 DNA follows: TGTGCCAGCAGGCATTCAGGGATTGGCTATGGCTACACCTTC.

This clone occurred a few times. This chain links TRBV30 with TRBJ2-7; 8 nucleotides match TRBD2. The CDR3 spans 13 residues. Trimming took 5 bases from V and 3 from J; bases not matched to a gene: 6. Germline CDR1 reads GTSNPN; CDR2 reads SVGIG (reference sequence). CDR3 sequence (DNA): TGTGCCTGGGAGCGGGGGCCATACTACGAGCAGTACTTC. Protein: CAWERGPYYEQYF. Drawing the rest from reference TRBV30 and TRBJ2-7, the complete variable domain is SQTIHQWPATLVQPVGSPLSLECTVEGTSNPNLYWYRQAAGRGLQLLFYSVGIGQISSEVPQNLSASRPQDRQFILSSKKLLLSDSGFYLCAWERGPYYEQYFGPGTRLTVT.

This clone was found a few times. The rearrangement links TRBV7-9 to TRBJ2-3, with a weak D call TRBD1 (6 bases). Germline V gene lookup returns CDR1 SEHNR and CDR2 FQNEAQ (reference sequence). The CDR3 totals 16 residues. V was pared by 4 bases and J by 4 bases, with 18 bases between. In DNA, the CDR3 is TGTGCCAGCAGCTCCTATACAGACAGGCGCGCAGATACGCAGTATTTT. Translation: CASSSYTDRRADTQYF.

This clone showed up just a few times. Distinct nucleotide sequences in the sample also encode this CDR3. The CDR3 region is CASSLDRNTEAFF. CDR3 DNA sequence: TGCGCCAGCAGCTTGGACAGGAACACTGAAGCTTTCTTT. The chain joins TRBV5-1 to TRBJ1-1; D ambiguous. The CDR3 totals 13 residues. The V gene lost 0 bases and the J gene lost 1 base, with 4 bases spanning the gap. Germline V gene data show CDR1 as SGHRS and CDR2 as YFSETQ.

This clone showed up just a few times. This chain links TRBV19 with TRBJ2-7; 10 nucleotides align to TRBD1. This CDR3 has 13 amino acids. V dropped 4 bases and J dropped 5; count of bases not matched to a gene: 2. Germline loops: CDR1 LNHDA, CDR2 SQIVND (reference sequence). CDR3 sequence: CASSRGQGDEQYF. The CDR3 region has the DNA TGTGCCAGTAGTAGAGGACAGGGGGACGAGCAGTACTTC.

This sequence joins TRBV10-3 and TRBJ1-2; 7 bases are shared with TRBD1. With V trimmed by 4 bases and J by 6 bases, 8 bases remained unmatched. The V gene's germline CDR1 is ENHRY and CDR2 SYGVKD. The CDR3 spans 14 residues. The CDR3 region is CAISGETGLDGYTF. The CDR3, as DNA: TGTGCCATCAGTGGGGAGACAGGGCTGGATGGCTACACCTTC.

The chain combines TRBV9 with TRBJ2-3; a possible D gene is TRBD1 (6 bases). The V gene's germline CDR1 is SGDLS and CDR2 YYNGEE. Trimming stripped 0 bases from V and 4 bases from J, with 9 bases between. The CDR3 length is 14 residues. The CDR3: CASSVVAGADTQYF. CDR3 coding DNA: TGTGCCAGCAGCGTAGTGGCAGGGGCAGATACGCAGTATTTT.

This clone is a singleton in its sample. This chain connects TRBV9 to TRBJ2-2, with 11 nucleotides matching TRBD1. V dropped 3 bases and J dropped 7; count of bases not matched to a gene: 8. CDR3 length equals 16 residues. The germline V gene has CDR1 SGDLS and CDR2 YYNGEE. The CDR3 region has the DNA TGTGCCAGCAGCGCTACGGGGACAGGGGGGGTCGGGGAGCTGTTTTTT. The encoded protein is CASSATGTGGVGELFF.

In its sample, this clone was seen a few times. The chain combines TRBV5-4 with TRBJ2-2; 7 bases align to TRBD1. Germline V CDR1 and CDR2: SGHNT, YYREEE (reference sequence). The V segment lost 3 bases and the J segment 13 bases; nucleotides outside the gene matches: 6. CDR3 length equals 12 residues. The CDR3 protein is CASSSLQGRLFF. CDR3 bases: TGTGCCAGCAGCTCATTACAGGGGAGGCTGTTTTTT.

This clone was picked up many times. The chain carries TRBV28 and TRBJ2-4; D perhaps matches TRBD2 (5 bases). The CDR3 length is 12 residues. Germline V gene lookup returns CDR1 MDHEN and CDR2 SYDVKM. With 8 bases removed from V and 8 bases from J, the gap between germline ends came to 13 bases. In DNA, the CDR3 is TGTGCCAGCCGAACTAGTTCCGACATTCAGTACTTC. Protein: CASRTSSDIQYF.